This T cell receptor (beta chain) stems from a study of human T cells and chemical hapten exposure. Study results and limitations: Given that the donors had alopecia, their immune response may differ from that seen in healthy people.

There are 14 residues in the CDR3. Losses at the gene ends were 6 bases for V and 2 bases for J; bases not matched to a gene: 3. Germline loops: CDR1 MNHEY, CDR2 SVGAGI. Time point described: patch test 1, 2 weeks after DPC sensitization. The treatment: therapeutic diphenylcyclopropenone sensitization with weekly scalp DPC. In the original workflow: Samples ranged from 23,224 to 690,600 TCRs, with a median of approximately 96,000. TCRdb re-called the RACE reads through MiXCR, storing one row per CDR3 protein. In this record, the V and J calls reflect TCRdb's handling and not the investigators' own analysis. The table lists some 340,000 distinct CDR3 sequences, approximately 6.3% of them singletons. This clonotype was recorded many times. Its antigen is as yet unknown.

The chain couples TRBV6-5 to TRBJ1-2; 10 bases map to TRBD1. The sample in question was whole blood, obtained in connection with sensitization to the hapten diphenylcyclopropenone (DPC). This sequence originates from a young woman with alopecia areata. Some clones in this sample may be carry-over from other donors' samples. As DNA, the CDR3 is TGTGCCAGCAGCCGGGACAGGGGAAACTATGGCTACACCTTC. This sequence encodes CASSRDRGNYGYTF.